The present T cell receptor (beta chain) was sequenced within a study of T cell responses to AZD1222 COVID-19 vaccine. Germline V gene lookup returns CDR1 SGDLS and CDR2 YYNGEE. V was clipped by 2 bases and J by 4 bases; unmatched bases: 5. This CDR3 contains 15 residues. Assay: immunoSEQ multiplex PCR; the TCRdb copy retains only in-frame clones and omits some. The sample lists 70,000 to 90,000 clones; 89% were seen once. The gene calls are TRBV9 and TRBJ1-1; 10 bases line up with TRBD1. This receptor was taken from an adult in good health. The sequencing here drew on peripheral blood, taken on day 0 of AZD1222 vaccination. CDR3 sequence: CASSVGGQGTTEAFF. The CDR3 DNA is TGTGCCAGCAGCGTGGGGGGACAGGGGACCACTGAAGCTTTCTTT. The complete variable domain, with remaining parts taken from reference TRBV9 and TRBJ1-1, reads DSGVTQTPKHLITATGQRVTLRCSPRSGDLSVYWYQQSLDQGLQFLIQYYNGEERAKGNILERFSAQQFPDLHSELNLSSLELGDSALYFCASSVGGQGTTEAFFGQGTRLTVV.